This T cell receptor (beta chain) stems from a study of OX40 agonist ivuxolimab in advanced cancers. Background on the whole study: Ivuxolimab was an agonistic, fully human IgG2 monoclonal antibody directed against OX40 (CD134), a costimulatory receptor. Peripheral TCRbeta sequencing was intended to test whether TCR sequence diversity was altered and clonal T-cell expansion was caused by ivuxolimab. The paper describes the monotherapy dose-escalation part (N of about 50 patients) of the phase I trial of ivuxolimab. Partial responses occurred in three dose-escalation patients: two with cutaneous melanoma and one with hepatocellular carcinoma. In the dose-escalation cohort, around four fifths of patients were male, and the mean age was 60 years with a range of about 20 to 80. Prior anti-PD-1, anti-PD-L1 or anti-CTLA-4 therapy was permitted, and 40% to 50% of dose-escalation patients had received checkpoint inhibitors. Intravenous ivuxolimab was administered to patients every 2 weeks at six dose levels: 0.01, 0.1, 0.3, 1.5, 3 and 10 mg/kg. Of the approximately 54 patients in dose escalation, 19 had hepatocellular carcinoma, some 15 had melanoma, 9 had renal cell carcinoma and 9 had head and neck cancer. The investigation overall reported the following: At doses of 0.1 to 3.0 mg/kg, clonal expansion of both CD4+ and CD8+ T cells in blood was seen between baseline and week 6. In the 0.1-3.0 mg/kg groups, partial responders had among the lowest normalized peripheral clonal expansion, particularly in CD8+ T cells. After ivuxolimab, CD8+ T cells had more expanded clones than CD4+ T cells on average. The antigen specificity of the peripheral T cells that underwent clonal expansion was not determined. Low levels of normalized T-cell clonal expansion were also seen in some nonresponding patients.

Genomic DNA was extracted from sorted cells for sequencing of the TCRbeta CDR3 region. The immunoSEQ Assay was used for sequencing of TCRbeta CDR3 regions. TCRdb's version of the immuneACCESS table is confined to in-frame rearrangements and falls short of the full clone set. An unresolved V gene accounts for under half of the shortfall where checked; the remainder is of unknown origin. This sample has about 96,000 clones in its table, and about four fifths of those were observed once. Clones ranked in the top ten supply approximately 6.3% of the sample. The trial excluded patients who had a history of autoimmune disease or were on systemic immunosuppression. Peripheral blood for TCR sequencing was collected from all dose cohorts at baseline, on cycle 4 day 1, and on cycle 7 day 1. Samples came from an open-label, multicenter, first-in-human phase I dose-escalation trial of ivuxolimab. Adults with locally advanced or metastatic melanoma, renal cell, hepatocellular, or head and neck squamous cell carcinoma were enrolled in the trial. CD4+ and CD8+ T cells were sorted separately from peripheral blood before TCR sequencing.

This clone has more than one count but fewer than ten. No cognate antigen has been identified for it. Nothing much larger sits one base from this clone, and base qualities are not available. CDR1 and CDR2 (LNHDA, SQIVND) derive from the germline V gene (reference sequence). Trimming leaves V shorter by 6 bases and J shorter by 6 bases, with the junction holding 8 bases beyond the gene matches. The CDR3 starts with the cysteine, ends with the phenylalanine, and has 15 residues. Only CDR3 DNA remains: 45 bases, in frame from the first base. Sequencing used CD4+ or CD8+ T cells sorted from blood, obtained in a trial of the OX40 agonist ivuxolimab. Here the chain combines TRBV19 and TRBJ2-1; TRBD1 lines up with 10 middle nucleotides. This sequence originates from an adult with an advanced solid tumor such as melanoma, head and neck, liver or kidney cancer. The DNA sequence reads TGTGCCAGTAGCCCCGGGACAGGGGTCCCCAATGAGCAGTTCTTC. Translated, this gives CASSPGTGVPNEQFF.